This entry describes one TCR beta chain. This sample's time point: cycle 4 day 1 (C4D1), after about 6 weeks of nivolumab. Brentuximab vedotin exposure varied, and every patient relapsed after autologous stem cell transplantation. Researchers used magnetic negative selection to pull out pure CD4+ T cells from thawed PBMCs. The protocol was immunoSEQ multiplex PCR, while the TCRdb copy is restricted to in-frame clones and leaves out a portion. The sample comprises about 30,000 clones, about four fifths of which are singletons, and 0.5% to 0.65% rests with the top ten. The CDR3 is 16 residues long. Germline-derived CDR1 and CDR2 are SEHNR and FQNEAQ (reference sequence). V trimming: 3 bases; J trimming: 7 bases; junction bases outside the gene matches: 12. This sample stems from a study of PD-1 blockade in classical Hodgkin lymphoma.

The V gene is TRBV7-9, the J gene TRBJ2-1; TRBD2 aligns across 7 bases. The receptor's source is a human donor with classical Hodgkin lymphoma. Sequenced material: CD4+ T cells from blood, taken before the fourth cycle of nivolumab. The CDR3 DNA reads TGTGCCAGCAGCTTTTCAGGCGGGGGAGGGTTTAATGAGCAGTTCTTC. It encodes CASSFSGGGGFNEQFF.